Sequencing of this T cell receptor beta chain was carried out in a study of PD-L1 blockade in urothelial cancer. Study-wide context: Bladder-origin urothelial cancer in males described about 85% of the roughly 29 patients. Patients had received 0 to 3 prior chemotherapy regimens.

Time point reported: pretreatment peripheral blood. Generated by immunoSEQ multiplex PCR, the TCRdb table keeps only in-frame clones and is missing some. Among approximately 90,000 clones listed, approximately 81% were seen once. CDR3 length: 17 residues. The germline V gene encodes CDR1 SNHLY and CDR2 FYNNEI. Trimming cost V 8 bases and J 1 base; bases outside gene matches: 11. The chain carries TRBV2 and TRBJ2-2, with TRBD2 matching 9 bases. The source was PBMCs, collected around atezolizumab (anti-PD-L1) treatment. The sequence was collected from a man in his sixties with urothelial cancer. CDR3 nucleotides: TGTGCCAGCGGGGGGAGGAGCGGGGGGTTGAACACCGGGGAGCTGTTTTTT. Its translation is CASGGRSGGLNTGELFF.